This T cell receptor beta chain originates from a study of graft-versus-host responses after intestinal transplantation. Study at large: All recipients got anti-thymocyte globulin induction, then tacrolimus and steroids for 3 to 4 years. Whole-study results and caveats: Recipient marrow held GvH clones, some first seen in ileum or blood.

The CDR3 length is 14 residues. The V gene's germline CDR1 is SGHRS and CDR2 YFSETQ. Deletions cut 3 bases from V and 0 bases from J, with 8 bases between. Produced via immunoSEQ multiplex PCR; TCRdb's table is partial and in-frame only. The data show under 75,000 clones, roughly nine tenths seen once. From the graft tissue, intraepithelial and lamina propria lymphocytes were released through processing. Of note for this clone: What it recognizes is unknown.

The receptor was isolated from a human patient who received an intestinal transplant, so some T cells may come from the graft donor. V is TRBV5-1 and J is TRBJ2-3, with D perhaps TRBD2 (5 bases). Sequencing was performed on ileum tissue, taken less than 400 days after transplant. The CDR3 is CASSSGVSTDTQYF. The CDR3 nucleotides read TGCGCCAGCAGCTCCGGGGTAAGCACAGATACGCAGTATTTT.